Listed below are T cell receptor beta chains from one sample, sequenced in a study of T cell responses to AZD1222 COVID-19 vaccine. The assay was immunoSEQ multiplex PCR, and TCRdb's table has in-frame clones only and misses some. Of approximately 120,000 clones in the sample, approximately 86% were seen once. The sample in question was peripheral blood, obtained on day 0 of AZD1222 vaccination. The source is an adult in good health. Both conserved end residues are part of each CDR3. The D gene is left open where the match is weak. Rows give clone size only sometimes, using once, few, many, or a class for an expanded clone.

clone_size j_call v_call d_call cdr3_nt cdr3_aa
NA TRBJ2-5 TRBV28 NA TGTGCCAGCAGTCCCCAACGGGGAGTTCTGATAGGGGGAGAGACCCAGTACTTC CASSPQRGVLIGGETQYF
NA TRBJ1-2 TRBV7-9 TRBD1 TGTGCCAGCAGCCAAATCAGACCGGGACAGCTGCTTAGACGTTATGGCTACACCTTC CASSQIRPGQLLRRYGYTF
NA TRBJ1-4 TRBV3-1/TRBV3-2 TRBD1 TGTGCCAGCAGCCAAATACAGGGGGCGGATAATGAAAAACTGTTTTTT CASSQIQGADNEKLFF
NA TRBJ1-6 TRBV9 TRBD1 TGTGCCAGCAGCGGACGAGGGGGACAGGATAGCTCCTATAATTCACCCCTCCACTTT CASSGRGGQDSSYNSPLHF
NA TRBJ2-3 TRBV4-1 NA TGCGCCAGCAGCCAAGTGGCTCTAGGTGGGACAGATACGCAGTATTTT CASSQVALGGTDTQYF
NA TRBJ1-4 TRBV7-9 NA TGTGCCAGCAGCTTAGCGGAGAGGGGAAAACTGTTTTTT CASSLAERGKLFF
NA TRBJ2-1 TRBV28 NA TGTGCCAGCAGTTCCCCTGGGAGTAGTTCAGCGGATGAGCAGTTCTTC CASSSPGSSSADEQFF
NA TRBJ1-3 TRBV5-6 NA TGTGCCAGCAGCTATCAGATAGGGACGGGAAACACCATATATTTT CASSYQIGTGNTIYF
once TRBJ1-1 TRBV4-3 NA TGCGCCAGCAGCCAAGATGGGGCCGTTGAAGCTTTCTTT CASSQDGAVEAFF
NA TRBJ1-3 TRBV5-4 NA TGTGCCAGCGGGAGACAGGACTCTGGAAACACCATATATTTT CASGRQDSGNTIYF
NA TRBJ2-2 TRBV4-3 NA TGCGCCAGCAGCCAAGTAGCGATCACCGGGGAGCTGTTTTTT CASSQVAITGELFF
NA TRBJ1-1 TRBV7-9 NA TGTGCCAGCAGCTTTAGGGAAGGGCCTGAAGCTTTCTTT CASSFREGPEAFF
NA TRBJ1-2 TRBV5-1 TRBD1 TGCGCCAGCAGCTTGGGGACAGGGGCTGGAGGGGGCTACACCTTC CASSLGTGAGGGYTF
once TRBJ1-3 TRBV9 NA TGTGCCAGCAGCGTCGGGACCCGGGGGCAGGGAAACACCATATATTTT CASSVGTRGQGNTIYF
NA TRBJ2-3 TRBV19 TRBD2 TGTGCCAGTAGTATAACCAGCGGGGGCACCGATACGCAGTATTTT CASSITSGGTDTQYF
few TRBJ2-3 TRBV10-1 NA TGCGCCAGCAGTGAGTCGAAAGATCTCGCAGATACGCAGTATTTT CASSESKDLADTQYF
NA TRBJ1-5 TRBV5-8 NA TGTGCCAGCAGCTTGAAAGGCAGGACCACTGGTCAGCCCCAGCATTTT CASSLKGRTTGQPQHF
once TRBJ1-4 TRBV25-1 NA TGTGCCAGCAGTGAATGGGGGGGTGGATATGAAAAACTGTTTTTT CASSEWGGGYEKLFF
NA TRBJ1-1 TRBV6-6 TRBD1 TGTGCCAGCTTTCCGGGACAGGATGTTAGAGGCACTGAAGCTTTCTTT CASFPGQDVRGTEAFF
NA TRBJ2-1 TRBV29-1 NA TGCAGCGTTGTCCCGGGGGCGCGTAATGTCTATGAGCAGTTCTTC CSVVPGARNVYEQFF
NA TRBJ2-7 TRBV7-2 NA TGTGCCAGCAGCCCCGGGACCTACGAGCAGTACTTC CASSPGTYEQYF
NA TRBJ2-1 TRBV10-3 TRBD2 TGTGCCATCAGTGAAGGGACTAGGGACAATGAGCAGTTCTTC CAISEGTRDNEQFF
NA TRBJ1-2 TRBV7-9 NA TGTGCCAGCCGAACTCCTTATGGCTACACCTTC CASRTPYGYTF
NA TRBJ2-3 TRBV5-3 NA TGTGCCAGAAGCTTACGGAGCCCCTACACAGATACGCAGTATTTT CARSLRSPYTDTQYF
NA TRBJ2-5 TRBV13 NA TGTGCCAGCAGCTTAGGGCCAACGGAGACCCAGTACTTC CASSLGPTETQYF
NA TRBJ2-3 TRBV10-2 NA TGCGCCACCATGGTGAGCACAGATACGCAGTATTTT CATMVSTDTQYF
NA TRBJ1-1 TRBV29-1 TRBD1 TGCAGCGTTGAAGATCTCGGGACAGGGGCTAATGGTGAAGCTTTCTTT CSVEDLGTGANGEAFF
NA TRBJ1-2 TRBV7-8 TRBD1 TGTGCCAGCACCGCGGCCGGGACAGGGACCTTGTATGGCTACACCTTC CASTAAGTGTLYGYTF
once TRBJ1-2 TRBV28 NA TGTGCCAGCAGTTTAGACAGATCTCTCTATGGCTACACCTTC CASSLDRSLYGYTF
NA TRBJ2-5 TRBV24-1 NA TGTGCCACCAGCGGAAGATGGGCGGAGACCCAGTACTTC CATSGRWAETQYF
NA TRBJ1-2 TRBV28 TRBD1 TGTGCCAGCAGCCAGGGGGCCTATGGCTACACCTTC CASSQGAYGYTF
NA TRBJ2-7 TRBV2 TRBD2 TGTGCCAGCAGTGACGCTAGCGGGAGTTACGAGCAGTACTTC CASSDASGSYEQYF
NA TRBJ2-1 TRBV24-1 TRBD1 TGTGCCACCAGTGATCGGGGGACAGGGGAGTGGAATGAGCAGTTCTTC CATSDRGTGEWNEQFF
NA TRBJ1-5 TRBV30 TRBD1 TGTGCCTGGGCGACAGGGAACAATCAGCCCCAGCATTTT CAWATGNNQPQHF
NA TRBJ2-3 TRBV30 NA TGTGCCTGGAGTGTAATTAGGGCAGGGGGGGGTACGCAGTATTTT CAWSVIRAGGGTQYF
NA TRBJ2-1 TRBV6-5 NA TGTGCCAGCAGTTTACCTACTGGGGAGCAGTTCTTC CASSLPTGEQFF
many TRBJ1-2 TRBV7-9 TRBD1 TGTGCCAGCAGCCCCGGACAGGGCGGCTACACCTTC CASSPGQGGYTF
few TRBJ1-1 TRBV10-2 NA TGCGCCAGCAGCATGAACACTGAAGCTTTCTTT CASSMNTEAFF
NA TRBJ2-1 TRBV6-1 TRBD2 TGTGCCAGCAGTGCAGCGGGAAGCTCCTACAATGAGCAGTTCTTC CASSAAGSSYNEQFF
NA TRBJ1-3 TRBV5-4 TRBD1 TGTGCCAGCAGACCGGACAGGGTGGGGAACACCATATATTTT CASRPDRVGNTIYF